The 6 T cell receptor beta chains presented below share a single source sample, sequenced in a study of cytotoxic CD8 clonotypes in ibrutinib-treated CLL. Measured with immunoSEQ multiplex PCR; TCRdb has only the in-frame clones, and not every one. Here the sample spans some 200,000 clones, more than 70% being singletons. The sample was PBMCs, taken after 12 months of ibrutinib treatment. The receptors come from a human donor with chronic lymphocytic leukemia.

The chain carries TRBV18 and TRBJ2-7; 7 bases are shared with TRBD2. Germline CDR1 and CDR2: KGHSH and LQKENI. This CDR3 contains 17 residues. V dropped 2 bases and J dropped 0; count of bases not matched to a gene: 10. The CDR3 nucleotides are TGTGCCAGCTCACCAGTCGCGGGAGCACTACTCTCCTACGAGCAGTACTTC. Protein sequence: CASSPVAGALLSYEQYF.

About this clone itself: Other nucleotide sequences in the sample specify the same CDR3. The rearrangement links TRBV18 to TRBJ1-2; D unresolved. Germline V gives CDR1 KGHSH, CDR2 LQKENI. V was trimmed by 0 bases and J by 4 bases, leaving 9 bases between them. The CDR3 totals 14 residues. The CDR3 loop is CASSPPAGRYGYTF. The DNA of the CDR3 is TGTGCCAGCTCACCACCGGCCGGTCGCTATGGCTACACCTTC.

The chain is built from TRBV18 and TRBJ1-2; D possibly corresponds to TRBD1 (5 bases). CDR1 KGHSH and CDR2 LQKENI come from the germline V gene. The CDR3 consists of 14 residues. Trimming cost V 3 bases and J 5 bases, with 13 bases left between them. CDR3 protein: CASSPATASYGYTF. The CDR3 DNA reads TGTGCCAGCTCACCCGCGACAGCCTCATATGGCTACACCTTC.

This chain joins TRBV18 and TRBJ2-7; no clear D gene. Trimming pared 3 bases from V and 6 bases from J, leaving 12 bases between. The CDR3 has 13 residues. The V gene's germline CDR1 is KGHSH and CDR2 LQKENI. CDR3 coding DNA: TGTGCCAGCTCACCGGACGTCTTAGGCGAGCAGTACTTC. Protein: CASSPDVLGEQYF.

The gene calls are TRBV5-6 and TRBJ1-2; 9 nucleotides align to TRBD1. The CDR3 totals 15 residues. Per germline, CDR1 SGHDT and CDR2 YYEEEE. After removal of 0 bases from V and 2 bases from J, the junction contained 2 bases not matched to a gene. CDR3 nucleotide sequence: TGTGCCAGCAGCTTGGGACAGGGGGTCAACTATGGCTACACCTTC. Its translation is CASSLGQGVNYGYTF.

This clone appeared once. Other DNA sequences in this specimen translate into the identical CDR3. The gene calls are TRBV9 and TRBJ2-1; D is ambiguous. The CDR3 runs 12 residues. V lost 0 bases and J lost 10, with 8 bases in between. Germline V gives CDR1 SGDLS, CDR2 YYNGEE. The DNA for the CDR3 is TGTGCCAGCAGCGTAGTAGATAGGGAGCAGTTCTTC. Translation: CASSVVDREQFF. Full variable domain (remainder filled in from reference TRBV9 and TRBJ2-1): DSGVTQTPKHLITATGQRVTLRCSPRSGDLSVYWYQQSLDQGLQFLIQYYNGEERAKGNILERFSAQQFPDLHSELNLSSLELGDSALYFCASSVVDREQFFGPGTRLTVL.